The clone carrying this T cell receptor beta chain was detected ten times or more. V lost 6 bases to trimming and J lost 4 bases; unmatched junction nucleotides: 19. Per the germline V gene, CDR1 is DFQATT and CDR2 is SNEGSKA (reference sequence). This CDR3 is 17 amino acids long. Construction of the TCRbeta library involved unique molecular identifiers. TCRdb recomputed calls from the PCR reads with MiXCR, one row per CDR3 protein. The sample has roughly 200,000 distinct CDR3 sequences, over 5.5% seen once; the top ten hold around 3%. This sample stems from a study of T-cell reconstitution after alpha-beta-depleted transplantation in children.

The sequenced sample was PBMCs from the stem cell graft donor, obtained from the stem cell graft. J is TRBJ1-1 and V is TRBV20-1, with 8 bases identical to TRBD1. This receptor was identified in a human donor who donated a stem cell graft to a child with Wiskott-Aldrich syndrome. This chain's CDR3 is CSARPSSGRGHSTEAFF. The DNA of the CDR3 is TGCAGTGCCCGCCCCTCTTCGGGCAGGGGGCATAGCACTGAAGCTTTCTTT.